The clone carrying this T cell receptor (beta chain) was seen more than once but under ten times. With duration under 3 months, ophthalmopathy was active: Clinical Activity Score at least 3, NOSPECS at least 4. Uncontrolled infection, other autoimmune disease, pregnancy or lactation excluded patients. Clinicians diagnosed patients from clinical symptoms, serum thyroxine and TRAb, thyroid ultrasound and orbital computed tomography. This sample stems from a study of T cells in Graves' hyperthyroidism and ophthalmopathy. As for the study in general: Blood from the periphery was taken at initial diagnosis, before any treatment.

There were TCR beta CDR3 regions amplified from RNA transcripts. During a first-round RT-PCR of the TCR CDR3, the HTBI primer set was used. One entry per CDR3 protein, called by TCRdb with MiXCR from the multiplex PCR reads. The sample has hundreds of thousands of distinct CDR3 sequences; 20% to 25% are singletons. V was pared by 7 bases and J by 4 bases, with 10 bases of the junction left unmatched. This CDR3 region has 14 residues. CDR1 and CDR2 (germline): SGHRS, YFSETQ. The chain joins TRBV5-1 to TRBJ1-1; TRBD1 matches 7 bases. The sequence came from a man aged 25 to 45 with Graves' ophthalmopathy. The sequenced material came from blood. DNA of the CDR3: TGCGCCAGCGGGCCAGGGGGAGAGGGCACTGAAGCTTTCTTT. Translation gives CASGPGGEGTEAFF.